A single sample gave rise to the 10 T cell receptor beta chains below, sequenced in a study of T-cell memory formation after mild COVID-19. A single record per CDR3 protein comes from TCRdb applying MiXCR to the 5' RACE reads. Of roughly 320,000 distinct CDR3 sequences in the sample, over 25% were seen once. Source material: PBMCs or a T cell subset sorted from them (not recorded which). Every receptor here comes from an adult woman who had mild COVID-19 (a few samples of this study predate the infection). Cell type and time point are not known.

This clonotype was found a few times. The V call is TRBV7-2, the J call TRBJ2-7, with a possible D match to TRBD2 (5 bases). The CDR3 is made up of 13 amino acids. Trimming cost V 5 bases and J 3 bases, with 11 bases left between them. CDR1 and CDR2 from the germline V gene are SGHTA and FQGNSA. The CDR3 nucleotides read TGTGCCAGCAGCACCACTAGGGACTACGAGCAGTACTTC. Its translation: CASSTTRDYEQYF. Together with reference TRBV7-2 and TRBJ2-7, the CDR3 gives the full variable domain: GAGVSQSPSNKVTEKGKDVELRCDPISGHTALYWYRQSLGQGLEFLIYFQGNSAPDKSGLPSDRFSAERTGGSVSTLTIQRTQQEDSAVYLCASSTTRDYEQYFGPGTRLTVT.

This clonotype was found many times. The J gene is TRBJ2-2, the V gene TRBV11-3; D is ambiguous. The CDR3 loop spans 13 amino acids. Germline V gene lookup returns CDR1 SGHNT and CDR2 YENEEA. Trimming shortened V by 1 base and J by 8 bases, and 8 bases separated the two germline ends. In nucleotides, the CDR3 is TGTGCCAGCAGCTTAGCTAGAAGTGGGGAGCTGTTTTTT. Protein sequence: CASSLARSGELFF. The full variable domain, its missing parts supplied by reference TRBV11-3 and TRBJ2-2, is EAGVVQSPRYKIIEKKQPVAFWCNPISGHNTLYWYLQNLGQGPELLIRYENEEAVDDSQLPKDRFSAERLKGVDSTLKIQPAELGDSAVYLCASSLARSGELFFGEGSRLTVL.

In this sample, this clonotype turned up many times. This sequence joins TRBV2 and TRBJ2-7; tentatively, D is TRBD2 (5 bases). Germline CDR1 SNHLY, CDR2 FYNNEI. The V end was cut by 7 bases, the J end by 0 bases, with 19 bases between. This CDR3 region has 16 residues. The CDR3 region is CASKKEVDSASYEQYF. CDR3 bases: TGTGCCAGCAAGAAGGAGGTAGATTCCGCCTCCTACGAGCAGTACTTC.

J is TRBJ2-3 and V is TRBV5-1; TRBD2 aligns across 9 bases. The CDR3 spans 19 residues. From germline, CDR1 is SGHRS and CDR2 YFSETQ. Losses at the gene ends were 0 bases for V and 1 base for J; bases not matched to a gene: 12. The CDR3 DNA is TGCGCCAGCAGCTTGGCCCCTGGCGGGGGGGCCAGTGGCACAGATACGCAGTATTTT. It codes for CASSLAPGGGASGTDTQYF.

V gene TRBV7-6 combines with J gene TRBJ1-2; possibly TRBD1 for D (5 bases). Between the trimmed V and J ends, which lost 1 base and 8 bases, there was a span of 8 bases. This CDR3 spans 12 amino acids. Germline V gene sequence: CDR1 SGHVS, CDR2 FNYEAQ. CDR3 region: CASSLGGTGYTF. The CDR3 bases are TGTGCCAGCAGCTTAGGAGGGACCGGCTACACCTTC. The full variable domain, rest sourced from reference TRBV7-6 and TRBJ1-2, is GAGVSQSPRYKVTKRGQDVALRCDPISGHVSLYWYRQALGQGPEFLTYFNYEAQQDKSGLPNDRFSAERPEGSISTLTIQRTEQRDSAMYRCASSLGGTGYTFGSGTRLTVV.

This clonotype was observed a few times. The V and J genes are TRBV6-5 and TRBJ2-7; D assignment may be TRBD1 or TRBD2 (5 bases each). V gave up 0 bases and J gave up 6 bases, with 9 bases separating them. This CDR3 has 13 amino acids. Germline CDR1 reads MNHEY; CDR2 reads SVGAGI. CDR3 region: CASSYSRDVEQYF. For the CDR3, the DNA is TGTGCCAGCAGTTACTCGAGGGACGTCGAGCAGTACTTC.

Written as DNA, the CDR3 is TGCAGTGCTAGAGATCTAAGCTCTGGAAACACCATATATTTT. Translating it yields CSARDLSSGNTIYF. This chain links TRBV20-1 with TRBJ1-3; D unclear. The germline V gene has CDR1 DFQATT and CDR2 SNEGSKA (reference sequence). V lost 0 bases to trimming and J lost 0 bases, with 6 bases between them. The CDR3 extends over 14 amino acids.

The CDR3, as DNA: TGTGCCAGCAGCTTAGAGGAGGGTTCCTATGGCTACACCTTC. Translating it yields CASSLEEGSYGYTF. This sequence joins TRBV7-9 and TRBJ1-2, with D uncertain. Germline V gene lookup returns CDR1 SEHNR and CDR2 FQNEAQ (reference sequence). V lost 1 base and J lost 4, with 10 bases in between. The CDR3 sequence is 14 residues long.

In nucleotides, the CDR3 is TGTGCCAGCAGGGGACTAGCGGGGACCTACAATGAGCAGTTCTTC. Translating it yields CASRGLAGTYNEQFF. The rearrangement links TRBV6-5 to TRBJ2-1, with 13 bases fitting TRBD2. The CDR3 length is 15 residues. CDR1 is MNHEY and CDR2 is SVGAGI in the germline V gene. Trimming removed 6 bases from V and 2 bases from J; junction bases left unmatched: 1.

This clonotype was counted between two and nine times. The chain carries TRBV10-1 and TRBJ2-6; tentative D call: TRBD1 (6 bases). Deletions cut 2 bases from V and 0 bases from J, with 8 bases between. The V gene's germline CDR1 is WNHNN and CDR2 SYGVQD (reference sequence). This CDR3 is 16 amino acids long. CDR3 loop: CASSEKDSSGANVLTF. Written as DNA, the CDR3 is TGCGCCAGCAGTGAGAAGGACAGCTCTGGGGCCAACGTCCTGACTTTC.